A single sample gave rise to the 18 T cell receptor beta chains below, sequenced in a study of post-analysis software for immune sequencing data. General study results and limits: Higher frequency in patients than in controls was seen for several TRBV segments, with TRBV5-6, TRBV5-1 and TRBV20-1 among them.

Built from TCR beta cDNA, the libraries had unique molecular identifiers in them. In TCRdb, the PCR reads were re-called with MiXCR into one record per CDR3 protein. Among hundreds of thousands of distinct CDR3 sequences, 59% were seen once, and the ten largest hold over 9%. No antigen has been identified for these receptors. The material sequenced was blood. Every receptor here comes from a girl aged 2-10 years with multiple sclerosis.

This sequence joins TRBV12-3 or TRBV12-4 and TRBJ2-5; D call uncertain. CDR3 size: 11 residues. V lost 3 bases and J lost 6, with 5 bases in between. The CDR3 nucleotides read TGTGCCAGCAGTTTCAGGCAGACCCAGTACTTC. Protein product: CASSFRQTQYF.

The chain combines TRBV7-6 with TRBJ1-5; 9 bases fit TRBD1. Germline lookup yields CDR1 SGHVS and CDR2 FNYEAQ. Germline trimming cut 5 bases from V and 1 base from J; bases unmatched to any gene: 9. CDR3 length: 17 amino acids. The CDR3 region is CASSLFTGGWSNQPQHF. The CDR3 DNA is TGTGCCAGCAGCCTATTCACAGGGGGCTGGAGCAATCAGCCCCAGCATTTT.

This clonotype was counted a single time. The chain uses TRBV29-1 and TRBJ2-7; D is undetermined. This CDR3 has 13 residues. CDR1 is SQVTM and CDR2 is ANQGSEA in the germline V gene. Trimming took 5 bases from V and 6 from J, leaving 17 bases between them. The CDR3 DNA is TGCAGCGTTCCCTTAGGCGAAAAGGGCGAGCAGTACTTC. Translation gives CSVPLGEKGEQYF.

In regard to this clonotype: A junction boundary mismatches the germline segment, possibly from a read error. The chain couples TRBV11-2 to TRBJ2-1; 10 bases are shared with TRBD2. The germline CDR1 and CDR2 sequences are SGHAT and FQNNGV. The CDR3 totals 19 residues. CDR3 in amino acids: CASSFPGGLAKPEGNERFF. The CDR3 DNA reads TGTGCCAGCAGCTTTCCGGGGGGACTAGCGAAACCCGAGGGGAATGAGCGGTTCTTC.

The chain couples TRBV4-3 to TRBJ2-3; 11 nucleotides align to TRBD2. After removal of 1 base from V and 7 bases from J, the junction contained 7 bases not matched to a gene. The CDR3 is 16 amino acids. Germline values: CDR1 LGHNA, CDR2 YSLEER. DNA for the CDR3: TGCGCCAGCAGCCAAGTCCGACTAGCGGGGCGGAATACGCAGTATTTT. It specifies CASSQVRLAGRNTQYF.

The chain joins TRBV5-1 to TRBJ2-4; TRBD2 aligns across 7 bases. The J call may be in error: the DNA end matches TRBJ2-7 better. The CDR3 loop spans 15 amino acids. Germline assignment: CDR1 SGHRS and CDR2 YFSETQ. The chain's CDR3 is CASSFPGAGFYEQYF. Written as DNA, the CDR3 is TGCGCCAGCAGCTTCCCTGGAGCGGGGTTCTACGAGCAGTACTTC.

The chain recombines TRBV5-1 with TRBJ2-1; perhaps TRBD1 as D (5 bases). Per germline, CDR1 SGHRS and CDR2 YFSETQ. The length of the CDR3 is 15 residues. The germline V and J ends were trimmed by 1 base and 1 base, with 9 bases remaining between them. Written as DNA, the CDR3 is TGCGCCAGCAGCTTGCAGGGCACATCCTACAATGAGCAGTTCTTC. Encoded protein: CASSLQGTSYNEQFF.

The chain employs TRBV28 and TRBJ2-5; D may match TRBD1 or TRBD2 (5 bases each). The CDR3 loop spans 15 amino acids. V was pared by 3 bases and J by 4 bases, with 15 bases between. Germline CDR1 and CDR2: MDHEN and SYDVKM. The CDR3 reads CASSFSRFGGETQYF. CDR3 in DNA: TGTGCCAGCAGTTTTTCCAGGTTTGGGGGAGAGACCCAGTACTTC.

The CDR3 sequence is CSVRGKGRTEAFF. In DNA, the CDR3 is TGCAGTGTACGAGGGAAGGGGAGGACTGAAGCTTTCTTT. This sequence joins TRBV20-1 and TRBJ1-1; a weak D match, TRBD1 (5 bases). The V and J ends lost 7 bases and 5 bases respectively, with 17 bases between them. CDR1 and CDR2 (germline): DFQATT, SNEGSKA (reference sequence). This CDR3 has 13 amino acids.

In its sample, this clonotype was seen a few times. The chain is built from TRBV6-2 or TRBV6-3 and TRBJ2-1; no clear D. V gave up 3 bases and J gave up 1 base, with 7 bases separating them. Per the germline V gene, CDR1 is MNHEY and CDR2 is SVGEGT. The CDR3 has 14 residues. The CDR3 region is CASSYMDSYNEQFF. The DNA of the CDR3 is TGTGCCAGCAGTTATATGGATTCCTACAATGAGCAGTTCTTC.

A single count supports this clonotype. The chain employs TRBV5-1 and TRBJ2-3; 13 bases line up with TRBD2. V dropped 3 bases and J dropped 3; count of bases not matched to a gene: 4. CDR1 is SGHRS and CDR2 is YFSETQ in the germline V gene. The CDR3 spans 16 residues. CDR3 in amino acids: CASSSRTSGSTDTQYF. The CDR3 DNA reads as TGCGCCAGCAGCTCCCGGACTAGCGGGAGTACAGATACGCAGTATTTT.

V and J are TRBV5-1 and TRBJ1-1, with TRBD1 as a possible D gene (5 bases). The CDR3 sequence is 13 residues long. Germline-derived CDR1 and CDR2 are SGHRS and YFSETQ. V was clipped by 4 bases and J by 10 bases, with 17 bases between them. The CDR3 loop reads CASSVDTLEAAFF. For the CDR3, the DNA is TGCGCCAGCAGCGTGGACACCTTGGAAGCAGCTTTCTTT.

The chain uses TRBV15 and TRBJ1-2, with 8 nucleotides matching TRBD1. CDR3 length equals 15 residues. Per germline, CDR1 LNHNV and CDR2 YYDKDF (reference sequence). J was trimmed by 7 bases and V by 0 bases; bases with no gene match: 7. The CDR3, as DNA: TGTGCCACCAGCAGAGATCGGGGCACAGGGGGTGGCTACACCTTC. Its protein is CATSRDRGTGGGYTF.

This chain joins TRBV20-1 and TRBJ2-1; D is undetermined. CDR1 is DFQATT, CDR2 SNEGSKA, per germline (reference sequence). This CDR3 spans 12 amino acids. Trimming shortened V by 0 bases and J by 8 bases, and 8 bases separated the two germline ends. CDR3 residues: CSARDAAHEQFF. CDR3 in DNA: TGCAGTGCTAGAGATGCGGCACATGAGCAGTTCTTC.

The chain's CDR3 is CASSPGLEGEQFF. CDR3 DNA: TGTGCCAGCAGCCCGGGACTAGAGGGTGAGCAGTTCTTC. The chain links TRBV6-4 to TRBJ2-1; 8 bases align to TRBD2. This CDR3 spans 13 amino acids. Germline V gene data show CDR1 as MRHNA and CDR2 as SNTAGT. V lost 6 bases, J lost 9 bases, and 7 bases stayed unmatched.

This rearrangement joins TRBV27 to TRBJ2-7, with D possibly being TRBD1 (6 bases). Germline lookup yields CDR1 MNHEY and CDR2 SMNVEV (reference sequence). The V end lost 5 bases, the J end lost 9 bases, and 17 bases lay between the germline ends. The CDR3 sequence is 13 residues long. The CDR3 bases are TGTGCCAGCAGTCCCACCACAGGGATGGGGCAGTACTTC. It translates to CASSPTTGMGQYF.

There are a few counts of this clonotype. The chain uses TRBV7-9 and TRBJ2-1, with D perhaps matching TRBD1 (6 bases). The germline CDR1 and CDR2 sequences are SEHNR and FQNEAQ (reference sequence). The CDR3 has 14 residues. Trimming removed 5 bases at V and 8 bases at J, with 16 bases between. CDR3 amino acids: CASSADRFRDEQFF. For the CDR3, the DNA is TGTGCCAGCAGCGCCGACAGGTTTAGGGATGAGCAGTTCTTC.

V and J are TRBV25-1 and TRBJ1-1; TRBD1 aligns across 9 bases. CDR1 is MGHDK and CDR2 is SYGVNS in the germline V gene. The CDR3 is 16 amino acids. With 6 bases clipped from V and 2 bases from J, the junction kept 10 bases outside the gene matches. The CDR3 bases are TGTGCCAGCAGAAAGGCACAGGGGGCGTCAAACACTGAAGCTTTCTTT. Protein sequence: CASRKAQGASNTEAFF.